The present TCR beta chain was sequenced within a study of blood T cell repertoires in COVID-19. Some clones are missing from TCRdb's copy, which holds only in-frame ones; the method was immunoSEQ multiplex PCR. The sample shows fewer than 100,000 clones, more than 70% of them seen only once. In germline, CDR1 is SGHTA, CDR2 FQGTGA. Between the trimmed V and J ends, which lost 3 bases and 5 bases, there was a span of 19 bases. The CDR3 covers 16 residues. The sequence was obtained from a human donor with acute or convalescent COVID-19. The donor label of this sample is uncertain. The chain recombines TRBV7-3 with TRBJ1-1; D is unclear. Sequenced material: peripheral blood. CDR3 DNA: TGTGCCAGCAGCTTTGCCCGAGCGGACGTCCGGACTGAAGCTTTCTTT. Translated, it gives CASSFARADVRTEAFF.